This T cell receptor beta chain emerged from a study of CXCR3-negative and CXCR3-positive naive CD8 T cells. Findings of the study overall: Comparison of naive cells showed more hydrophobic TRB CDR3s in CXCR3-positive than in CXCR3-negative naive cells. Naive CXCR3-negative and CXCR3-positive cells had similar TRBV-TRBJ usage; memory differed. The naive subsets expressed comparable surface CD5, and the authors inferred TCR strength from TRB CDR3 properties. Comparably high diversity was seen in both naive subsets, and much lower diversity in memory CD8+ cells.

The germline V gene has CDR1 SQVTM and CDR2 ANQGSEA. The CDR3 loop spans 12 amino acids. 5' RACE that incorporated UMI labels was used to prepare the TRB cDNA libraries. Following a re-call of the 5' RACE reads, TCRdb has one entry per CDR3 protein and lacks DNA. This table lists 130,000 to 150,000 distinct CDR3 sequences. Sorts performed in triplicate captured 320,000 or so cells each from every CD8+ T cell subset. For this clonotype: The antigen is unknown.

This clonotype was obtained from a human donor in good health. Some clones in this sample may be carry-over from other donors' samples. The sample taken for sequencing was naive CXCR3+ CD8+ T cells from blood. Subset denoted: CD45RO-CCR7+CD27+CD95- naive CD8+ T cells expressing CXCR3 (TNR3+). The chain joins TRBV29-1 to TRBJ2-3. CDR3 sequence reads: CSVYASTDTQYF.